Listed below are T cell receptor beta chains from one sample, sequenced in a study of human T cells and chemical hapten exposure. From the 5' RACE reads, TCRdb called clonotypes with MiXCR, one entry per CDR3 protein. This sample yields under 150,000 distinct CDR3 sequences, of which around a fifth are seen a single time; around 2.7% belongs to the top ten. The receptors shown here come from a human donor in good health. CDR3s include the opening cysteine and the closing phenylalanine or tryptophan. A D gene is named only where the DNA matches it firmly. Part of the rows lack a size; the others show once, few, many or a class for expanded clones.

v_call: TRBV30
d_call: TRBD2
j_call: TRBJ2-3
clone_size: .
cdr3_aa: CAWRIAGGTDTQYF
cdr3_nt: TGTGCCTGGAGGATAGCGGGAGGGACAGATACGCAGTATTTT

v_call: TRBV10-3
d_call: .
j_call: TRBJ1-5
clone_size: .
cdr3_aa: CAISEFDSQYSNQPQHF
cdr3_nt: TGTGCCATCAGTGAGTTCGACAGTCAGTATAGCAATCAGCCCCAGCATTTT

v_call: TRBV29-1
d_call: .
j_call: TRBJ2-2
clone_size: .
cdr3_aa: CSVTGNTGELFF
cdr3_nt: TGCAGCGTTACGGGGAACACCGGGGAGCTGTTTTTT

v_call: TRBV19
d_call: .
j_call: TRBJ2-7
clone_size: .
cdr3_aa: CASSAIFGGTYEQYF
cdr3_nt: TGTGCCAGTAGTGCTATTTTTGGGGGGACCTACGAGCAGTACTTC

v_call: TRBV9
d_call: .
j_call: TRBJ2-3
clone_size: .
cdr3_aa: CASSVSPQAGDTQYF
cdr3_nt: TGTGCCAGCAGCGTAAGCCCCCAGGCGGGAGATACGCAGTATTTT

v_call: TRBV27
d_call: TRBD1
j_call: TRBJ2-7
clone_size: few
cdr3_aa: CASSSHGQGANEQYF
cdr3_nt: TGTGCCAGCAGTTCCCACGGTCAGGGGGCTAATGAGCAGTACTTC

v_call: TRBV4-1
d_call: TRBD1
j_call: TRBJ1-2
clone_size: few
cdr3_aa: CASSPRQGDYGYTF
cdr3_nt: TGCGCCAGCAGCCCAAGACAGGGCGACTATGGCTACACCTTC

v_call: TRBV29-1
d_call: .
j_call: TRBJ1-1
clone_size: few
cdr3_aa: CSGGGNTEAFF
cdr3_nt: TGCAGCGGAGGCGGGAACACTGAAGCTTTCTTT

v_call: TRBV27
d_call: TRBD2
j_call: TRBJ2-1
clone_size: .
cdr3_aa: CASTEGGRARDEQFF
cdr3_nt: TGTGCCAGCACCGAGGGCGGGAGGGCCAGGGATGAGCAGTTCTTC

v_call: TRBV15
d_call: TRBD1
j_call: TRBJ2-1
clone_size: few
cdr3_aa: CATSRDEGAEQFF
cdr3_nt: TGTGCCACCAGCAGAGATGAGGGGGCCGAGCAGTTCTTC

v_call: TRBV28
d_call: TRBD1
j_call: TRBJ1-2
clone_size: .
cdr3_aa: CASNGAGDSLTYGYTF
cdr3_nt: TGTGCCAGCAACGGGGCAGGGGACAGTCTGACTTATGGCTACACCTTC

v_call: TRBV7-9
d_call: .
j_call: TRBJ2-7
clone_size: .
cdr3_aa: CASSRDGVGEQYF
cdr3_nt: TGTGCCAGCAGCAGGGACGGGGTTGGGGAGCAGTACTTC

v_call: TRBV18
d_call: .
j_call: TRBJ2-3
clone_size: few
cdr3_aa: CASSPDFGTDTQYF
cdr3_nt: TGTGCCAGCTCACCTGACTTCGGCACAGATACGCAGTATTTT

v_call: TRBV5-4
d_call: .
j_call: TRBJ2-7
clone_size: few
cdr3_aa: CASSRPPSGSTYEQYF
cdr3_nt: TGTGCCAGCAGCCGACCCCCCAGCGGATCAACCTACGAGCAGTACTTC

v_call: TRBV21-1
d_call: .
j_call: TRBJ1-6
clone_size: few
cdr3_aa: CASSTGGSNSPLHF
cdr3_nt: TGTGCCAGCTCAACCGGGGGAAGTAATTCACCCCTCCACTTT

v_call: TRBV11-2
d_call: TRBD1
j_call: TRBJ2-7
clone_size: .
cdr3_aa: CASSLGDRHEQYF
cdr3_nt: TGTGCCAGCAGCTTAGGGGACAGACACGAGCAGTACTTC

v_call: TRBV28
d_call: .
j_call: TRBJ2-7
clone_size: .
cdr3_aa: CASSSLGGIQGNSYEQYF
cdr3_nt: TGTGCCAGCAGTTCATTGGGGGGTATTCAGGGCAACTCCTACGAGCAGTACTTC

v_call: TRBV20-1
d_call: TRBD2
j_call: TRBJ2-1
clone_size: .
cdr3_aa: CSARDPSGRSYNEQFF
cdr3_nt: TGCAGTGCTAGAGACCCAAGCGGGAGATCCTACAATGAGCAGTTCTTC

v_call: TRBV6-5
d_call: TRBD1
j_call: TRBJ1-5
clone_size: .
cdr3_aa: CASKRTGGNQPQHF
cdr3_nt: TGTGCCAGCAAAAGGACAGGGGGCAATCAGCCCCAGCATTTT

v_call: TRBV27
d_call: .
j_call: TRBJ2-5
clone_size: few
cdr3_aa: CASRTLAHQETQYF
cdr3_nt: TGTGCCAGCAGAACACTAGCTCACCAAGAGACCCAGTACTTC

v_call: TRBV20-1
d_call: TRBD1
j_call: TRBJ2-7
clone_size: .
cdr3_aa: CSARAGRAGGSDEQYF
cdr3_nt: TGCAGTGCTAGAGCGGGTCGGGCAGGGGGCAGCGACGAGCAGTACTTC

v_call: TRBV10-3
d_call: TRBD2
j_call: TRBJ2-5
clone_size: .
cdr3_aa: CAISDPGTSEETQYF
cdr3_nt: TGTGCCATCAGTGACCCGGGGACTAGCGAAGAGACCCAGTACTTC

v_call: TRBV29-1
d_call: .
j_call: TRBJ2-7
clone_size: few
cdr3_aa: CSVEDLYSYEQYF
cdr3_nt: TGCAGCGTTGAAGATCTGTACTCCTACGAGCAGTACTTC

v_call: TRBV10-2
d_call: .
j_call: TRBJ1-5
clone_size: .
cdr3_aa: CASSAGDQPQHF
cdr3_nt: TGCGCCAGCAGTGCCGGGGATCAGCCCCAGCATTTT

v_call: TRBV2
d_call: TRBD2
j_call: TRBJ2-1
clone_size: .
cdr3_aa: CASTSLGGLAYNEQFF
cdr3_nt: TGTGCCAGCACCTCCTTGGGGGGACTAGCATACAATGAGCAGTTCTTC

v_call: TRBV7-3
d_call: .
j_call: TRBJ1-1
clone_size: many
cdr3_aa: CASSLRGGASEAFF
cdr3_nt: TGTGCCAGCAGCCTTAGAGGGGGGGCATCTGAAGCTTTCTTT

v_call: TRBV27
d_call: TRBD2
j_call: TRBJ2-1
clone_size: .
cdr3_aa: CASSFRARSGRASIYNEQFF
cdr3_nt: TGTGCCAGCAGTTTTCGGGCCCGAAGCGGGAGGGCCTCTATCTACAATGAGCAGTTCTTC

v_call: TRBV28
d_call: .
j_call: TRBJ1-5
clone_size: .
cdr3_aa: CASSFFGEPNQPQHF
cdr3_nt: TGTGCCAGCAGTTTCTTCGGAGAGCCCAATCAGCCCCAGCATTTT